This T cell receptor beta chain was captured by sequencing in a study of blood T cell repertoires in COVID-19. Study-level background: PBMCs, B-cell-depleted T cells, or T cells were the source of the cDNA or gDNA that made up the material.

The CDR3 spans 15 residues. Per the germline V gene, CDR1 is SEHNR and CDR2 is FQNEAQ (reference sequence). V lost 1 base and J lost 3, with 11 bases in between. The cohort comprised adults aged about 18 to 89 years residing in 20 to 30 US areas. Clinical history reported by participants formed the basis on which cohorts were assigned. Some clones are missing from TCRdb's copy, which holds only in-frame ones; the method was immunoSEQ multiplex PCR. This table holds some 290,000 clones, 90% found once. This clonotype was sampled from a woman in her thirties who had been exposed to COVID-19. The rearrangement uses TRBV7-9 and TRBJ2-3; possibly TRBD2 for D (6 bases). The material sequenced was PBMCs or T cells enriched from blood (not recorded which). CDR3 nucleotides: TGTGCCAGCAGCTTAGAGCCAGGGAGGACAGATACGCAGTATTTT. The encoded protein is CASSLEPGRTDTQYF.